This TCR beta chain was sequenced during a study of CD8 T cells in ankylosing spondylitis. This clonotype occurred many times. Its antigen remains unidentified. Study-wide points: Ankylosing spondylitis blood appeared to carry a characteristic TCR beta motif of roughly eight highly homologous variants. Reportedly, disease-linked clones are significantly enriched in ankylosing spondylitis patients' matched synovial fluid. A subset of motif variants has previously been described in the synovial fluid and blood of reactive arthritis. Peripheral blood samples showed relatively rare disease-linked clones, and these clones were CD8+.

In germline, CDR1 is DFQATT, CDR2 SNEGSKA (reference sequence). This CDR3 has 14 amino acids. The V gene lost 5 bases and the J gene lost 7 bases, with 18 bases spanning the gap. Each TCR beta library was made by quantitative 5'-RACE that incorporated molecular barcodes. TCRdb called the 5' RACE reads again in MiXCR, with one record for every CDR3 protein. The sample has some 840,000 distinct CDR3 sequences, 10% to 15% seen once. The chain is built from TRBV20-1 and TRBJ1-5, with D perhaps TRBD1 (5 bases). What was sequenced was blood, either unsorted or a sorted T cell fraction (not recorded which). This TCR derives from a male donor with ankylosing spondylitis. The CDR3 bases are TGCAGTGCTTTTCGGGACGGACGAATACAGCCCCAGCATTTT. Protein: CSAFRDGRIQPQHF.